This T cell receptor (beta chain) was recovered during a study of blood T cell repertoires in COVID-19. Assay: immunoSEQ multiplex PCR; the TCRdb copy retains only in-frame clones and omits some. Among over 200,000 clones listed, approximately 90% were seen once. Recruits, aged about 18 to 89 years, lived in about two dozen US areas. Specimen: PBMCs or T cells enriched from blood (not recorded which). The sequence was collected from a man younger than 30 who had recovered from COVID-19.

The CDR3 loop reads CASSLEAGALNEQFF. The CDR3 bases are TGCGCCAGCAGCTTGGAGGCAGGGGCCCTGAATGAGCAGTTCTTC. The V gene is TRBV5-1, the J gene TRBJ2-1; D possibly corresponds to TRBD1 (6 bases). CDR3 length: 15 residues. The V end was cut by 0 bases, the J end by 7 bases, with 14 bases between. From germline, CDR1 is SGHRS and CDR2 YFSETQ.